This is a list of T cell receptor beta chains from one sample in a study of cytomegalovirus exposure and HLA in healthy donors. TCRdb keeps only in-frame clones here, not all; method: immunoSEQ multiplex PCR. The sample holds approximately 130,000 clones, about 85% seen once. The source material was PBMCs. These receptors all come from a boy between 10 and 17 years old in good health and CMV-seronegative. CDR3s include the opening cysteine and the closing phenylalanine or tryptophan. Each record gives: clone size, J gene, V gene, D gene, CDR3 protein, CDR3 DNA. The D gene is left open where the match is weak. Where a row states a size, it is once, few, many or the class of an expanded clone; other rows omit it.

clone size: once; J gene: TRBJ1-2; V gene: TRBV4-1; D gene: TRBD1; CDR3 protein: CASSQDRLDREGYTF; CDR3 DNA: TGCGCCAGCAGCCAAGACAGGTTGGACAGGGAAGGCTACACCTTC
clone size: NA; J gene: TRBJ2-5; V gene: TRBV2; D gene: NA; CDR3 protein: CASTQGVLETQYF; CDR3 DNA: TGTGCCAGCACTCAGGGCGTTCTGGAGACCCAGTACTTC
clone size: NA; J gene: TRBJ1-5; V gene: TRBV29-1; D gene: TRBD1; CDR3 protein: CSVSTGGLNQPQHF; CDR3 DNA: TGCAGCGTATCCACAGGGGGCCTCAATCAGCCCCAGCATTTT
clone size: once; J gene: TRBJ2-1; V gene: TRBV7-9; D gene: NA; CDR3 protein: CASSSGGIYYNEQFF; CDR3 DNA: TGTGCCAGCAGCTCCGGCGGGATCTATTACAATGAGCAGTTCTTC
clone size: NA; J gene: TRBJ2-7; V gene: TRBV7-2; D gene: TRBD1; CDR3 protein: CASSLVATGGLSYEQYF; CDR3 DNA: TGTGCCAGCAGCTTAGTGGCCACAGGGGGCTTGTCCTACGAGCAGTACTTC
clone size: NA; J gene: TRBJ2-2; V gene: TRBV30; D gene: NA; CDR3 protein: CAWSTGYPAGELFF; CDR3 DNA: TGTGCCTGGAGTACAGGGTATCCGGCCGGGGAGCTGTTTTTT
clone size: NA; J gene: TRBJ2-5; V gene: TRBV7-9; D gene: NA; CDR3 protein: CASSQRGTQYF; CDR3 DNA: TGTGCCAGCAGCCAACGGGGGACCCAGTACTTC
clone size: NA; J gene: TRBJ2-7; V gene: TRBV9; D gene: NA; CDR3 protein: CASSVDQFNPYEQYF; CDR3 DNA: TGTGCCAGCAGCGTAGACCAGTTTAATCCCTACGAGCAGTACTTC
clone size: NA; J gene: TRBJ2-7; V gene: TRBV28; D gene: TRBD1; CDR3 protein: CASSLPGTGSYEQYF; CDR3 DNA: TGTGCCAGCAGTTTACCCGGGACAGGATCCTACGAGCAGTACTTC
clone size: NA; J gene: TRBJ1-2; V gene: TRBV7-9; D gene: NA; CDR3 protein: CASSGGNGYTF; CDR3 DNA: TGTGCCAGCAGCGGAGGGAATGGCTACACCTTC
clone size: NA; J gene: TRBJ1-4; V gene: TRBV19; D gene: TRBD1; CDR3 protein: CASRDGQGTGRGVNEKLFF; CDR3 DNA: TGTGCCAGTAGGGACGGACAGGGAACGGGGCGAGGGGTTAATGAAAAACTGTTTTTT
clone size: NA; J gene: TRBJ2-7; V gene: TRBV15; D gene: NA; CDR3 protein: CATSRVGNSYEQYF; CDR3 DNA: TGTGCCACCAGCAGAGTCGGGAACTCCTACGAGCAGTACTTC
clone size: NA; J gene: TRBJ2-7; V gene: TRBV6-1; D gene: NA; CDR3 protein: CASTNPGLRYEQYF; CDR3 DNA: TGTGCCAGCACAAACCCGGGACTTCGGTACGAGCAGTACTTC
clone size: NA; J gene: TRBJ2-2; V gene: TRBV4-3; D gene: NA; CDR3 protein: CVSSQPRGTGELFF; CDR3 DNA: TGCGTCAGCAGCCAACCCAGGGGCACCGGGGAGCTGTTTTTT
clone size: NA; J gene: TRBJ2-1; V gene: TRBV2; D gene: TRBD1; CDR3 protein: CASMIQGAFNEQFF; CDR3 DNA: TGTGCCAGCATGATACAGGGGGCTTTCAATGAGCAGTTCTTC
clone size: NA; J gene: TRBJ1-1; V gene: TRBV19; D gene: TRBD1; CDR3 protein: CASIPGPGQGVPEAFF; CDR3 DNA: TGTGCCAGTATTCCAGGTCCGGGACAGGGGGTACCTGAAGCTTTCTTT
clone size: NA; J gene: TRBJ1-2; V gene: TRBV4-3; D gene: TRBD1; CDR3 protein: CASSQPGQGDYGYTF; CDR3 DNA: TGCGCCAGCAGCCAACCGGGACAGGGGGACTATGGCTACACCTTC
clone size: NA; J gene: TRBJ1-5; V gene: TRBV18; D gene: TRBD1; CDR3 protein: CASSPDRGNQPQHF; CDR3 DNA: TGTGCCAGCTCACCAGACAGGGGAAATCAGCCCCAGCATTTT
clone size: once; J gene: TRBJ1-5; V gene: TRBV19; D gene: NA; CDR3 protein: CASSIEATRGNQPQHF; CDR3 DNA: TGTGCCAGTAGTATTGAGGCCACCAGGGGCAATCAGCCCCAGCATTTT
clone size: NA; J gene: TRBJ2-5; V gene: TRBV5-1; D gene: TRBD2; CDR3 protein: CASSLDLAGGIETQYF; CDR3 DNA: TGCGCCAGCAGCTTGGATCTAGCGGGAGGGATAGAGACCCAGTACTTC
clone size: NA; J gene: TRBJ1-2; V gene: TRBV29-1; D gene: TRBD1; CDR3 protein: CSVRDREDHSLKHYGYTF; CDR3 DNA: TGCAGCGTGCGGGACAGGGAAGATCATAGCCTGAAACACTATGGCTACACCTTC
clone size: few; J gene: TRBJ1-5; V gene: TRBV4-3; D gene: NA; CDR3 protein: CASSQDPGGGNQPQHF; CDR3 DNA: TGCGCCAGCAGCCAAGATCCCGGCGGTGGCAATCAGCCCCAGCATTTT
clone size: NA; J gene: TRBJ1-6; V gene: TRBV10-2; D gene: NA; CDR3 protein: CASNGVKGSPLHF; CDR3 DNA: TGCGCCAGCAACGGGGTGAAGGGATCACCCCTCCACTTT
clone size: NA; J gene: TRBJ2-7; V gene: TRBV7-9; D gene: TRBD2; CDR3 protein: CASSSHWTSGYEQYF; CDR3 DNA: TGTGCCAGCAGCTCACACTGGACTAGCGGCTACGAGCAGTACTTC
clone size: NA; J gene: TRBJ1-3; V gene: TRBV5-1; D gene: NA; CDR3 protein: CASSLETQGSGNTIYF; CDR3 DNA: TGCGCCAGCAGCTTGGAGACCCAGGGATCTGGAAACACCATATATTTT
clone size: NA; J gene: TRBJ2-1; V gene: TRBV7-6; D gene: TRBD2; CDR3 protein: CASSRTSGGGNEQFF; CDR3 DNA: TGTGCCAGCAGCCGGACTAGCGGGGGGGGTAATGAGCAGTTCTTC
clone size: NA; J gene: TRBJ1-2; V gene: TRBV5-1; D gene: TRBD1; CDR3 protein: CASSLAPRDRKDAF; CDR3 DNA: TGCGCCAGCAGCTTGGCCCCACGGGACAGGAAGGACGCCTTC
clone size: NA; J gene: TRBJ2-5; V gene: TRBV6-1; D gene: NA; CDR3 protein: CASSLETQYF; CDR3 DNA: TGTGCCAGCAGCCTGGAGACCCAGTACTTC
clone size: once; J gene: TRBJ2-2; V gene: TRBV4-1; D gene: TRBD2; CDR3 protein: CASSQDSTGGPPGELFF; CDR3 DNA: TGCGCCAGCAGCCAAGATTCGACGGGGGGGCCCCCCGGGGAGCTGTTTTTT
clone size: few; J gene: TRBJ2-7; V gene: TRBV7-9; D gene: NA; CDR3 protein: CASSPGRRYEQYF; CDR3 DNA: TGTGCCAGCAGTCCTGGCAGGCGATACGAGCAGTACTTC
clone size: NA; J gene: TRBJ2-7; V gene: TRBV4-2; D gene: NA; CDR3 protein: CASSQDRAYEQYF; CDR3 DNA: TGTGCCAGCAGCCAAGATCGAGCCTACGAGCAGTACTTC
clone size: NA; J gene: TRBJ1-1; V gene: TRBV21-1; D gene: NA; CDR3 protein: CASSKGTQGETEAFF; CDR3 DNA: TGTGCCAGCAGCAAAGGGACACAGGGGGAAACTGAAGCTTTCTTT
clone size: NA; J gene: TRBJ1-2; V gene: TRBV7-2; D gene: NA; CDR3 protein: CASSQLYGYTF; CDR3 DNA: TGTGCCAGCAGCCAATTGTATGGCTACACCTTC
clone size: NA; J gene: TRBJ1-1; V gene: TRBV5-1; D gene: TRBD1; CDR3 protein: CASSLSPGQPNTEAFF; CDR3 DNA: TGCGCCAGCAGCCTAAGTCCGGGACAGCCGAACACTGAAGCTTTCTTT
clone size: once; J gene: TRBJ2-5; V gene: TRBV9; D gene: TRBD2; CDR3 protein: CASSVASGHQETQYF; CDR3 DNA: TGTGCCAGCAGCGTGGCTAGCGGACACCAAGAGACCCAGTACTTC
clone size: NA; J gene: TRBJ2-1; V gene: TRBV5-6; D gene: NA; CDR3 protein: CASSFVTVEQFF; CDR3 DNA: TGTGCCAGCAGCTTTGTTACGGTGGAGCAGTTCTTC
clone size: NA; J gene: TRBJ2-5; V gene: TRBV4-2; D gene: TRBD1; CDR3 protein: CASSQVGTAEETQYF; CDR3 DNA: TGTGCCAGCAGCCAAGTAGGGACAGCAGAAGAGACCCAGTACTTC
clone size: NA; J gene: TRBJ2-3; V gene: TRBV7-9; D gene: TRBD2; CDR3 protein: CASSLGGGFTDTQYF; CDR3 DNA: TGTGCCAGCAGCTTAGGCGGGGGGTTCACAGATACGCAATATTTT
clone size: NA; J gene: TRBJ2-1; V gene: TRBV27; D gene: TRBD2; CDR3 protein: CASSSRTSGGALEQFF; CDR3 DNA: TGTGCCAGCAGTTCCCGGACTAGCGGGGGGGCACTTGAGCAGTTCTTC
clone size: NA; J gene: TRBJ2-5; V gene: TRBV11-2; D gene: TRBD2; CDR3 protein: CASLVGTRTHQETQYF; CDR3 DNA: TGTGCCAGCCTCGTCGGGACTAGGACACACCAAGAGACCCAGTACTTC
clone size: NA; J gene: TRBJ1-2; V gene: TRBV9; D gene: NA; CDR3 protein: CASSDSQGYGYTF; CDR3 DNA: TGTGCCAGCAGCGACTCCCAGGGCTATGGCTACACCTTC